A selection of T cell receptor beta chains follows, all from one sample in a study of identical twins. A single record per CDR3 protein comes from TCRdb applying MiXCR to the 5' RACE reads. Of about 300,000 distinct CDR3 sequences detected, over 9% appear once; the ten largest clones hold 7.2%. The data also belong to a second study, concerning yellow fever vaccine responses in identical twins.

Input material: CD8+ T cells sorted from blood. The receptors derive from a woman aged 18-35 years in good health. CDR3s include the opening cysteine and the closing phenylalanine or tryptophan. Each record gives: J gene, V gene, clone size, D gene, CDR3 protein, CDR3 DNA. The D gene is left open where the match is weak. Clone size, where shown, is once, few, many, or a class for clones that have expanded.

J gene: TRBJ2-7; V gene: TRBV15; clone size: few; D gene: -; CDR3 protein: CATSRVVGRAESSYEQYF; CDR3 DNA: TGTGCCACCAGCAGAGTGGTTGGGCGGGCCGAGAGCTCCTACGAGCAGTACTTC
J gene: TRBJ2-3; V gene: TRBV16; clone size: many; D gene: -; CDR3 protein: CASSTGTSTDTQYF; CDR3 DNA: TGTGCCAGCAGCACGGGGACTAGCACAGATACGCAGTATTTT
J gene: TRBJ2-3; V gene: TRBV20-1; clone size: -; D gene: TRBD2; CDR3 protein: CSARDTSGSTDTQYF; CDR3 DNA: TGCAGTGCTAGAGATACTAGCGGGAGCACAGATACGCAGTATTTT
J gene: TRBJ2-1; V gene: TRBV6-5; clone size: -; D gene: -; CDR3 protein: CASSYSATGNEQFF; CDR3 DNA: TGTGCCAGCAGTTACTCGGCAACTGGAAATGAGCAGTTCTTC
J gene: TRBJ1-2; V gene: TRBV2; clone size: many; D gene: -; CDR3 protein: CASSEGSQNYGYTF; CDR3 DNA: TGTGCCAGCAGTGAAGGGAGTCAGAACTATGGCTACACCTTC
J gene: TRBJ1-2; V gene: TRBV9; clone size: few; D gene: -; CDR3 protein: CASSVGGDTTNYGYTF; CDR3 DNA: TGTGCCAGCAGCGTAGGGGGGGACACGACTAACTATGGCTACACCTTC
J gene: TRBJ1-2; V gene: TRBV27; clone size: -; D gene: -; CDR3 protein: CASTGTLNNGYTF; CDR3 DNA: TGTGCCAGCACCGGGACACTAAATAATGGCTACACCTTC
J gene: TRBJ1-1; V gene: TRBV6-2/TRBV6-3; clone size: -; D gene: -; CDR3 protein: CASSFTPKGTEAFF; CDR3 DNA: TGTGCCAGCAGTTTCACACCGAAGGGCACTGAAGCTTTCTTT
J gene: TRBJ1-1; V gene: TRBV3-1; clone size: few; D gene: -; CDR3 protein: CASSQDPVGNTEAFF; CDR3 DNA: TGTGCCAGCAGCCAAGATCCCGTCGGGAACACTGAAGCTTTCTTT
J gene: TRBJ2-1; V gene: TRBV4-2; clone size: -; D gene: -; CDR3 protein: CASSQDRDASSYNEQFF; CDR3 DNA: TGTGCCAGCAGCCAAGACCGGGACGCGAGCTCCTACAATGAGCAGTTCTTC
J gene: TRBJ2-7; V gene: TRBV12-3/TRBV12-4; clone size: -; D gene: -; CDR3 protein: CASSFTFREGGPYEQYF; CDR3 DNA: TGTGCCAGCAGTTTCACCTTCCGGGAAGGAGGCCCCTACGAGCAGTACTTC
J gene: TRBJ2-4; V gene: TRBV3-1; clone size: -; D gene: -; CDR3 protein: CASSQDRGTGHIQYF; CDR3 DNA: TGTGCCAGCAGCCAAGATCGAGGGACGGGACACATTCAGTACTTC
J gene: TRBJ2-2; V gene: TRBV6-4; clone size: -; D gene: TRBD2; CDR3 protein: CASSRTSGDNTGELFF; CDR3 DNA: TGTGCCAGCAGCCGTACTAGCGGGGATAACACCGGGGAGCTGTTTTTT
J gene: TRBJ2-5; V gene: TRBV20-1; clone size: few; D gene: TRBD1; CDR3 protein: CSADPGQGQGTQYF; CDR3 DNA: TGCAGTGCGGATCCGGGACAGGGTCAAGGGACCCAGTACTTC
J gene: TRBJ2-6; V gene: TRBV7-8; clone size: -; D gene: -; CDR3 protein: CASSQPRGPGANVLTF; CDR3 DNA: TGTGCCAGCAGCCAGCCCCGGGGCCCAGGGGCCAACGTCCTGACTTTC
J gene: TRBJ2-5; V gene: TRBV27; clone size: -; D gene: TRBD2; CDR3 protein: CASSPFGSGSGETQYF; CDR3 DNA: TGTGCCAGCAGTCCTTTCGGTAGCGGGAGTGGTGAGACCCAGTACTTC
J gene: TRBJ2-1; V gene: TRBV5-4; clone size: many; D gene: -; CDR3 protein: CASSDHNEQFF; CDR3 DNA: TGTGCCAGCAGCGATCACAATGAGCAGTTCTTC
J gene: TRBJ2-3; V gene: TRBV7-9; clone size: few; D gene: -; CDR3 protein: CASSLIGTPMQYF; CDR3 DNA: TGTGCCAGCAGCTTAATTGGGACCCCCATGCAGTATTTT
J gene: TRBJ2-2; V gene: TRBV6-2/TRBV6-3; clone size: -; D gene: -; CDR3 protein: CASSYSIRRLTGELFF; CDR3 DNA: TGTGCCAGCAGTTACTCGATTCGCCGGTTGACCGGGGAGCTGTTTTTT
J gene: TRBJ2-1; V gene: TRBV7-6; clone size: few; D gene: TRBD2; CDR3 protein: CASSLRAGGPQMFHEQFF; CDR3 DNA: TGTGCCAGCAGCTTAAGAGCGGGAGGGCCTCAGATGTTCCATGAGCAGTTCTTC
J gene: TRBJ2-1; V gene: TRBV12-3/TRBV12-4; clone size: many; D gene: -; CDR3 protein: CASSLSGIGQFF; CDR3 DNA: TGTGCCAGCAGTTTATCCGGAATAGGGCAGTTCTTC
J gene: TRBJ2-1; V gene: TRBV7-9; clone size: few; D gene: -; CDR3 protein: CASSPIILVNNEQFF; CDR3 DNA: TGTGCCAGCAGCCCAATTATCTTAGTAAACAATGAGCAGTTCTTC
J gene: TRBJ2-1; V gene: TRBV29-1; clone size: -; D gene: -; CDR3 protein: CSVGSMDF; CDR3 DNA: TGCAGCGTTGGGAGTATGGACTTC
J gene: TRBJ2-6; V gene: TRBV7-9; clone size: few; D gene: -; CDR3 protein: CASSGGSGANVLTF; CDR3 DNA: TGTGCCAGCTCCGGGGGCTCTGGGGCCAACGTCCTGACTTTC
J gene: TRBJ2-3; V gene: TRBV28; clone size: few; D gene: -; CDR3 protein: CASRSLDTQYF; CDR3 DNA: TGTGCCAGCAGGTCTTTAGATACGCAGTATTTT
J gene: TRBJ2-1; V gene: TRBV7-6; clone size: -; D gene: TRBD1; CDR3 protein: CASSLNGDRVDEQFF; CDR3 DNA: TGTGCCAGCAGCTTAAACGGGGACAGGGTAGATGAGCAGTTCTTC
J gene: TRBJ1-6; V gene: TRBV27; clone size: few; D gene: -; CDR3 protein: CASGNSPLHF; CDR3 DNA: TGTGCCAGCGGCAATTCACCCCTCCACTTT